This note documents a single T cell receptor (beta chain) sequence. This record comes from a study of patients and donors after allogeneic stem cell transplantation. V was clipped by 0 bases and J by 6 bases, with 6 bases between them. The CDR3 loop spans 13 amino acids. CDR1 KGHSH and CDR2 LQKENI come from the germline V gene. TCRdb reanalysed the RT-PCR reads using MiXCR and keeps one entry per CDR3 protein. The sample lists about a million distinct CDR3 sequences; approximately 19% were seen once. The chain couples TRBV18 to TRBJ2-1; D may correspond to TRBD1 or TRBD2 (5 bases each). Specimen: blood, either unsorted or a sorted T cell fraction (not recorded which). The receptor comes from a human donor who was either an allogeneic HSCT recipient or a stem cell or donor lymphocyte infusion donor (not recorded which). It is not recorded whose cells these are; they may come from a transplant donor. This chain's CDR3 is CASSPPGVNEQFF. CDR3 in DNA: TGTGCCAGCTCACCACCGGGGGTCAATGAGCAGTTCTTC. The variable domain in full, completed from reference TRBV18 and TRBJ2-1, reads NAGVMQNPRHLVRRRGQEARLRCSPMKGHSHVYWYRQLPEEGLKFMVYLQKENIIDESGMPKERFSAEFPKEGPSILRIQQVVRGDSAAYFCASSPPGVNEQFFGPGTRLTVL.